This is a list of T cell receptor beta chains from one sample in a study of cytomegalovirus exposure and HLA in healthy donors. TCRdb's copy holds only in-frame clones and misses some; the assay was immunoSEQ multiplex PCR. This table has fewer than 140,000 clones, about 75% appearing once. Specimen: PBMCs. Receptors were obtained from a man aged 35-49 years in good health and CMV-seronegative. CDR3s include the opening cysteine and the closing phenylalanine or tryptophan. The order of the fields is V gene, J gene, CDR3 length, D gene, clone size, CDR3 protein, CDR3 DNA. D genes are given only for firm matches. The size entry is marked missing in some rows and otherwise reads once, few, many or a size class.

TRBV25-1	TRBJ2-1	13	TRBD1	-	CASARQGGNEQFF	TGTGCCAGCGCCCGACAGGGGGGCAATGAGCAGTTCTTC
TRBV2	TRBJ2-1	15	-	-	CASSWEVGAFDEQFF	TGTGCCAGCAGTTGGGAGGTCGGCGCTTTCGATGAGCAGTTCTTC
TRBV5-1	TRBJ2-2	15	-	-	CASSLARGDTGELFF	TGCGCCAGCAGCTTGGCCAGGGGGGACACCGGGGAGCTGTTTTTT
TRBV28	TRBJ1-5	12	-	-	CASGQGNQPQHF	TGTGCCAGCGGGCAGGGCAATCAGCCCCAGCATTTT
TRBV9	TRBJ1-2	12	-	once	CASSPTTEPYTF	TGTGCCAGCAGCCCCACGACAGAGCCGTACACCTTC
TRBV2	TRBJ1-2	13	TRBD1	-	CASSPTGGAGYTF	TGTGCCAGCAGCCCGACAGGGGGCGCTGGCTACACCTTC
TRBV7-6	TRBJ1-4	13	TRBD1	-	CASSLGRGQGTVF	TGTGCCAGCAGCTTAGGGAGAGGACAGGGGACGGTTTTT
TRBV6-1	TRBJ1-1	13	-	-	CASAQGLNTEAFF	TGTGCCAGCGCCCAGGGGTTGAACACTGAAGCTTTCTTT
TRBV10-3	TRBJ1-2	21	TRBD1	-	CAISEKMQLRTGERPNYGYTF	TGTGCCATCAGTGAGAAGATGCAACTCCGGACAGGGGAGCGCCCTAACTATGGCTACACCTTC
TRBV5-1	TRBJ2-5	16	TRBD2	-	CASSPMTSGGEETQYF	TGCGCCAGCAGCCCAATGACTAGCGGGGGCGAAGAGACCCAGTACTTC
TRBV19	TRBJ1-1	14	-	-	CASTKSGVNTEAFF	TGTGCCAGTACCAAAAGCGGGGTTAACACTGAAGCTTTCTTT
TRBV7-2	TRBJ1-5	13	-	few	CASSLVSNQPQHF	TGTGCCAGCAGCTTAGTATCCAATCAGCCCCAGCATTTT
TRBV2	TRBJ1-4	17	TRBD1	once	CASRGTSGQGEGEKLFF	TGTGCCAGCAGAGGCACCTCGGGACAGGGGGAGGGTGAAAAACTGTTTTTT
TRBV2	TRBJ2-6	17	-	-	CASSELGGGFGANVLTF	TGTGCCAGCAGTGAATTGGGGGGAGGTTTTGGGGCCAACGTCCTGACTTTC
TRBV19	TRBJ2-5	16	TRBD1	-	CASSSPNRGQFVTQYF	TGTGCCAGTAGTAGTCCTAACAGGGGGCAGTTTGTGACCCAGTACTTC
TRBV2	TRBJ1-6	13	-	-	CATRGNSNSPLHF	TGTGCCACCCGGGGGAATAGCAATTCACCCCTCCACTTT
TRBV9	TRBJ2-3	15	TRBD2	-	CASTAGDDNTDTQYF	TGCGCCAGCACAGCGGGGGACGACAACACAGATACGCAGTATTTT
TRBV25-1	TRBJ1-2	14	TRBD1	-	CASSGAGGAYGYTF	TGTGCCAGCAGTGGGGCAGGGGGCGCATATGGCTACACCTTC
TRBV9	TRBJ1-2	15	TRBD1	-	CASSAGQGAFYGYTF	TGTGCCAGCAGCGCCGGACAGGGAGCTTTCTATGGCTACACCTTC
TRBV29-1	TRBJ2-3	13	-	-	CSVGYAQADTQYF	TGCAGCGTTGGGTACGCCCAGGCAGATACGCAGTATTTT
TRBV6-1	TRBJ2-1	15	TRBD2	-	CASNPTGGGYNEQFF	TGTGCCAGCAACCCGACGGGGGGTGGCTACAATGAGCAGTTCTTC
TRBV7-2	TRBJ2-4	14	TRBD2	-	CASSDPGTGRIQYF	TGTGCCAGCAGCGACCCCGGGACCGGGAGGATTCAGTACTTC
TRBV7-8	TRBJ2-5	18	TRBD2	-	CASSLGVLAGGWGETQYF	TGTGCCAGCAGCTTAGGGGTCCTAGCGGGGGGATGGGGAGAGACCCAGTACTTC
TRBV7-8	TRBJ2-1	15	TRBD2	-	CASRLSGGAYNEQFF	TGTGCCAGCAGACTCTCGGGGGGGGCCTACAATGAGCAGTTCTTC
TRBV5-5	TRBJ2-7	15	TRBD1	once	CASSLEGTGNYEQYF	TGTGCCAGCAGCTTAGAAGGGACAGGGAACTACGAGCAGTACTTC
TRBV2	TRBJ1-6	14	TRBD1	-	CASIPDRDFGSLHF	TGTGCCAGCATTCCGGACAGGGACTTTGGGTCCCTCCACTTT
TRBV6-1	TRBJ2-7	13	-	few	CASSEPPGYEQYF	TGTGCCAGCAGTGAACCCCCGGGATACGAGCAGTACTTC
TRBV19	TRBJ1-1	14	-	-	CASSILGEGTEAFF	TGTGCCAGTAGTATTCTAGGCGAGGGCACTGAAGCTTTCTTT
TRBV29-1	TRBJ1-6	13	-	-	CSDDARAHSPLHF	TGCAGCGATGACGCGAGGGCGCATTCACCCCTCCACTTT
TRBV21-1	TRBJ2-7	16	-	once	CASSKGRQRSSYEQYF	TGTGCCAGCAGCAAAGGGAGACAGAGGTCAAGCTACGAGCAGTACTTC
TRBV11-2	TRBJ2-7	14	-	few	CASSLGSTTGEQYF	TGTGCCAGCAGCTTAGGATCTACTACGGGCGAGCAGTACTTC
TRBV11-1	TRBJ2-5	16	TRBD2	-	CASSLGTSGGPEAQYF	TGTGCCAGCAGCTTAGGGACTAGCGGGGGGCCCGAGGCCCAGTACTTC
TRBV6-1	TRBJ2-7	12	-	-	CASEGEGYEQYF	TGTGCCAGCGAGGGAGAGGGCTACGAGCAGTACTTC
TRBV2	TRBJ1-1	11	-	-	CASSGDRRAFF	TGTGCCAGCAGTGGAGACAGGAGAGCTTTCTTT
TRBV6-5	TRBJ1-1	14	-	few	CASSSGRGTTEAFF	TGTGCCAGCAGTTCCGGACGGGGTACCACTGAAGCTTTCTTT